Shown below are 21 T cell receptor beta chains from a single sample sequenced in a study of read filtering for tumor transcriptome and immune sequencing. From roughly 390 ng of RNA, a library with molecular barcoded alpha/delta and beta/gamma adaptors was made. TCRdb analysed the reads with MiXCR anew, one entry per CDR3 protein. Of roughly 93,000 distinct CDR3 sequences detected, around a fifth appear once; the ten largest clones hold roughly an eighth. Sample: a population of CD138-negative cells sorted from bone marrow. The receptors were gathered from a donor at least 40 years old with multiple myeloma.

This clonotype occurred many times. The chain joins TRBV2 to TRBJ1-5, with TRBD1 matching 9 bases. There are 12 residues in the CDR3. The junction had 1 base not matched to a gene; V was cut back by 7 bases and J by 6 bases. CDR1 and CDR2 (germline): SNHLY, FYNNEI. CDR3 DNA sequence: TGTGCCAGCAAGGGACAGGGTCAGCCCCAGCATTTT. This translates into CASKGQGQPQHF.

The table lists this clonotype with many counts. The genes are TRBV5-6 and TRBJ2-7, with 7 bases fitting TRBD2. Germline CDR1 is SGHDT and CDR2 is YYEEEE. With 1 base clipped from V and 3 bases from J, the junction kept 4 bases outside the gene matches. The CDR3 runs 14 residues. CDR3 sequence reads: CASSLYGGNYEQYF. DNA for the CDR3: TGTGCCAGCAGCTTGTACGGGGGGAACTACGAGCAGTACTTC.

To note about this clonotype: Since no conserved phenylalanine or tryptophan closes the CDR3, a read error is the likely cause. The V and J genes are TRBV18 and TRBJ2-1; the match to TRBD2 covers 10 bases. The CDR3 sequence is 15 residues long. Looked up from germline, CDR1 is KGHSH and CDR2 is LQKENI. In DNA form, the CDR3 reads TGCGCCAGCTCACTTCTAGCGGGGGCCTACAATGAGCAGTTCCTC. Protein product: CASSLLAGAYNEQFL.

Worth noting for this clonotype: Lacking the conserved final phenylalanine or tryptophan, this CDR3 likely reflects a read error. The V gene is TRBV6-6, the J gene TRBJ1-2; no reliable D call. This CDR3 has 13 amino acids. Trimming shortened V by 4 bases and J by 0 bases, and 6 bases separated the two germline ends. Germline CDR1 and CDR2: MNHNY and SVGAGI (reference sequence). The CDR3 bases are TGTGCCAGCAGTTCCGGGTCTAACTATGGCTACACCCTC. Its translation: CASSSGSNYGYTL.

Regarding this clonotype: Possible read error: a much larger clone is one base away. V gene TRBV5-1 combines with J gene TRBJ1-1; D call uncertain. The CDR3 consists of 14 residues. Germline lookup yields CDR1 SGHRS and CDR2 YFSETQ. Trimming stripped 4 bases from V and 1 base from J, with 11 bases between. CDR3 DNA: TGCGCCAGCAGCCTCCAGTCGTCGAACACTGAAGCTTTCTTT. It codes for CASSLQSSNTEAFF.

Points on this clonotype: This may be a read error, as it is one base from a much larger clone. The gene calls are TRBV5-1 and TRBJ2-4; D not resolved. With 2 bases removed from V and 3 bases from J, the gap between germline ends came to 12 bases. CDR3 length equals 15 residues. The germline V gene has CDR1 SGHRS and CDR2 YFSETQ. Written as DNA, the CDR3 is TGCGCCAGCAGCTTCGAGCCGGTCGGCAAAAACATTCAGTACTTC. It encodes CASSFEPVGKNIQYF.

This clonotype showed up just a few times. This chain uses TRBV5-1 with TRBJ2-7; D call uncertain. Germline CDR1 is SGHRS and CDR2 is YFSETQ. This CDR3 region has 13 residues. Deletions cut 3 bases from V and 3 bases from J, with 10 bases between. The CDR3 DNA is TGCGCCAGCAGCTGGGGTGCCGACTACGAGCAGTACTTC. It codes for CASSWGADYEQYF. Full variable domain (rest looked up from reference TRBV5-1 and TRBJ2-7): KAGVTQTPRYLIKTRGQQVTLSCSPISGHRSVSWYQQTPGQGLQFLFEYFSETQRNKGNFPGRFSGRQFSNSRSEMNVSTLELGDSALYLCASSWGADYEQYFGPGTRLTVT.

The CDR3 coding sequence is TGCGCCAGCAGCTTGGCCCCAGATGGAAACATTCAGTACTTC. It is translated as CASSLAPDGNIQYF. The chain joins TRBV5-1 to TRBJ2-4; D is ambiguous. There are 14 residues in the CDR3. Trimming cost V 0 bases and J 6 bases, with 10 bases left between them. The V gene's germline CDR1 is SGHRS and CDR2 YFSETQ.

Details on this clonotype: A much larger clone is a single base away; this may be a read error. The chain combines TRBV4-2 with TRBJ1-2; D remains unclear. There are 17 residues in the CDR3. Germline CDR1 LGHNA, CDR2 YNFKEQ. The CDR3 nucleotides are TGTGCCAGCAGCCAAGCCATTAGAGACGTTAATAACTATGGCTTCACCTTC. Protein product: CASSQAIRDVNNYGFTF.

By frequency in the sample, this clonotype is medium-sized (0.01 to 0.1%). Sequence at one end of the junction differs from germline and may be a read error. The chain combines TRBV7-9 with TRBJ2-1; 10 positions match TRBD1. The V gene's germline CDR1 is SEHNR and CDR2 FQNEAQ (reference sequence). The CDR3 totals 12 residues. DNA for the CDR3: TGTGCCAGCAGCCCCCTTACGGACAGGGGGACCTTC. Translated: CASSPLTDRGTF.

In the case of this clonotype: One base away lies a much larger clone, so this may be a sequencing read error. The chain is built from TRBV12-3 or TRBV12-4 and TRBJ1-1; no definite D call. The V end was cut by 3 bases, the J end by 6 bases, with 14 bases between. This CDR3 contains 14 residues. CDR3 in DNA: TGTGCCAGCAGTTTTTGGCGACCAGGAGCTGAAGCTTTCTTT. This gives the protein CASSFWRPGAEAFF.

This clonotype was seen many times. DNA for the CDR3: TGTGCCACGAACATCCGGGATACGCAGTATTTT. It encodes CATNIRDTQYF. The rearrangement links TRBV7-8 to TRBJ2-3; D not resolved. Germline-derived CDR1 and CDR2 are SGHVS and FQNEAQ. This CDR3 has 11 amino acids. The ends were cut back, 10 bases at V and 6 bases at J, with 11 bases in the middle.

This clonotype was detected ten times or more. V is TRBV28 and J is TRBJ1-1; D may be TRBD1 (5 bases). Germline loops: CDR1 MDHEN, CDR2 SYDVKM. The V end was cut by 5 bases, the J end by 3 bases, with 13 bases between. This CDR3 contains 14 residues. Here the CDR3 DNA reads TGTGCCAGCAGTCGATCGGGGGGGTACACTGAAGCTTTCTTT. Residues: CASSRSGGYTEAFF.

This clonotype was observed many times. V and J are TRBV12-5 and TRBJ2-1; no definite D call. Trimming took off 1 base at V and 6 bases at J, with 7 bases between the two ends. The CDR3 length is 13 residues. Germline CDR1 and CDR2: LGHNT and FRNRAP. Here the CDR3 DNA reads TGTGCTAGTGGTTTGGGACGTCTCAATGAGCAGTTCTTC. Residues: CASGLGRLNEQFF.

In its sample, this clonotype was seen many times. The gene calls are TRBV12-3 or TRBV12-4 and TRBJ2-2; TRBD1 might be the D (6 bases). The V end lost 3 bases, the J end lost 4 bases, and 12 bases lay between the germline ends. CDR3 length equals 15 residues. As DNA, the CDR3 is TGTGCCAGCAGTTTCTCACAGGGTCCCACCGGGGAGCTGTTTTTT. It codes for CASSFSQGPTGELFF.

This clonotype was seen repeatedly, ten times or more. This chain uses TRBV19 with TRBJ2-2, with 13 bases fitting TRBD2. V lost 8 bases to trimming and J lost 4 bases; unmatched junction nucleotides: 4. From germline, CDR1 is LNHDA and CDR2 SQIVND (reference sequence). The CDR3 totals 15 residues. CDR3 sequence (DNA): TGTGCCAGTGGACTAGCGGGGGCCACCACCGGGGAGCTGTTTTTT. Its translation is CASGLAGATTGELFF.

A word on this clonotype: This may stem from a read error, because a much larger clone lies one nucleotide away. The V gene is TRBV28, the J gene TRBJ1-5; the D gene is possibly TRBD1 (6 bases). The DNA matches TRBJ2-3 better at its end, which makes the J call doubtful. Germline V gene sequence: CDR1 MDHEN, CDR2 SYDVKM. CDR3 length: 14 amino acids. CDR3 nucleotides: TGTGCCAGCAGCCCAGGGGTAGGCAGTCAGCCCCAGTATTTT. Residues: CASSPGVGSQPQYF.

The sample holds many counts of this clonotype. This chain links TRBV2 with TRBJ2-6; D ambiguous. The V and J ends lost 3 bases and 0 bases respectively, with 6 bases between them. Germline loops: CDR1 SNHLY, CDR2 FYNNEI. This CDR3 comprises 15 residues. In DNA form, the CDR3 reads TGTGCCAGCAGTGACAGGAGCTCTGGGGCCAACGTCCTGACTTTC. Amino acid sequence: CASSDRSSGANVLTF.

In its sample, this clonotype is medium-sized. J is TRBJ2-1 and V is TRBV2; 8 bases match TRBD1. The CDR3 is 15 amino acids. V trimming: 6 bases; J trimming: 3 bases; junction bases outside the gene matches: 7. Germline V gives CDR1 SNHLY, CDR2 FYNNEI. DNA for the CDR3: TGTGCCAGCAGGGCTCAGGGGGCCTTCTACAATGAGCAGTTCTTC. This codes for CASRAQGAFYNEQFF.

This clonotype was seen repeatedly, ten times or more. This chain links TRBV7-2 with TRBJ2-1; D is ambiguous. From germline, CDR1 is SGHTA and CDR2 FQGNSA. The CDR3 is 14 amino acids. Trimming pared 2 bases from V and 8 bases from J, leaving 13 bases between. The CDR3 nucleotides are TGTGCCAGCAGCTTAATGTGGCGGAGCGATGAGCAGTTCTTC. It codes for CASSLMWRSDEQFF.

This clonotype came up many times. CDR3 region: CASSPLSGANVLTF. CDR3 coding DNA: TGTGCCAGCAGCCCCCTTTCCGGGGCCAACGTCCTGACTTTC. The chain links TRBV3-1 to TRBJ2-6; D call uncertain. This CDR3 is 14 amino acids long. Germline-derived CDR1 and CDR2 are LGHDT and YNNKEL (reference sequence). V lost 4 bases and J 4 bases, leaving 8 bases between the germline ends.